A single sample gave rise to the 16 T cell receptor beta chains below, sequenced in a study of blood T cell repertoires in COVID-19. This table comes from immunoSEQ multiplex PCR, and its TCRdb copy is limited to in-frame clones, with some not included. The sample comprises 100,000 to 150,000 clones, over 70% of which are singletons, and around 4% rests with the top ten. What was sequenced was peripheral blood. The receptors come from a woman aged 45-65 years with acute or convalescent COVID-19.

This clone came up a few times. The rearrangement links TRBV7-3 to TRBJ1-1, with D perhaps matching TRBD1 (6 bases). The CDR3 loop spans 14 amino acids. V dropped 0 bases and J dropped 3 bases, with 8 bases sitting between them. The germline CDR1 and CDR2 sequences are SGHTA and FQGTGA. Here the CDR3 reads CASSLTGADTEAFF. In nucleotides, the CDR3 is TGTGCCAGCAGCTTAACGGGGGCAGACACTGAAGCTTTCTTT.

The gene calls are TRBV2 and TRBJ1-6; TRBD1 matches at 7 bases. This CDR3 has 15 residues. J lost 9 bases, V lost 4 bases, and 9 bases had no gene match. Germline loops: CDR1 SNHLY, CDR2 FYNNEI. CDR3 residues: CASSGLGQEISPLHF. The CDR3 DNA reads TGTGCCAGCAGTGGGCTTGGACAGGAAATTTCACCCCTCCACTTT.

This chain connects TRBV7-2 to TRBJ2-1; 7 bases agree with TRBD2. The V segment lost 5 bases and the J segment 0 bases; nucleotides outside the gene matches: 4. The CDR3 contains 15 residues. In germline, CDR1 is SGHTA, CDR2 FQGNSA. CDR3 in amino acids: CASSPGGNSYNEQFF. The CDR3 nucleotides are TGTGCCAGCAGCCCCGGGGGGAACTCCTACAATGAGCAGTTCTTC.

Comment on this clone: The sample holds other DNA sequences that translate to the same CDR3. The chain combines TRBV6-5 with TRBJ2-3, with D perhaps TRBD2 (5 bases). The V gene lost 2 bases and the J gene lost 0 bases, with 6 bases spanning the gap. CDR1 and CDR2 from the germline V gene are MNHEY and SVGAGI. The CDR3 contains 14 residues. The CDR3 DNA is TGTGCCAGCAGTTACAGCGGTAGCACAGATACGCAGTATTTT. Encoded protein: CASSYSGSTDTQYF.

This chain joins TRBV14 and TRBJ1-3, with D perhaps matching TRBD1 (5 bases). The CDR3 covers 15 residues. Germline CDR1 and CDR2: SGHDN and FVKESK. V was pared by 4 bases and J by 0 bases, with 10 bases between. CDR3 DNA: TGTGCCAGCAGCCGGGACTTCGGCTCTGGAAACACCATATATTTT. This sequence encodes CASSRDFGSGNTIYF.

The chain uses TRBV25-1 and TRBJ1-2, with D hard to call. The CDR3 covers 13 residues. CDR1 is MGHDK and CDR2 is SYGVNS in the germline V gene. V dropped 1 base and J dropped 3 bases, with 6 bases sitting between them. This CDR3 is CASSESGYYGYTF. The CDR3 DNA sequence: TGTGCCAGCAGTGAATCAGGATACTATGGCTACACCTTC.

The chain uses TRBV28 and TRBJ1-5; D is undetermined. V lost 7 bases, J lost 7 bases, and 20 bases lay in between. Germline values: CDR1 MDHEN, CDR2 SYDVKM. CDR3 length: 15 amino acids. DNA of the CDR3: TGTGCCAGCACCCCCCTTGGGCTCACCGCCCAGCCCCAGCATTTT. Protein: CASTPLGLTAQPQHF.

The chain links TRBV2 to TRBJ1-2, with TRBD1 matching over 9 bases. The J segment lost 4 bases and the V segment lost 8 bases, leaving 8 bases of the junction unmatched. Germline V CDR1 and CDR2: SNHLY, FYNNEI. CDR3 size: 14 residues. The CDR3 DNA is TGTGCCAGCGTTCGGACAGGGGAGGTCTATGGCTACACCTTC. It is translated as CASVRTGEVYGYTF.

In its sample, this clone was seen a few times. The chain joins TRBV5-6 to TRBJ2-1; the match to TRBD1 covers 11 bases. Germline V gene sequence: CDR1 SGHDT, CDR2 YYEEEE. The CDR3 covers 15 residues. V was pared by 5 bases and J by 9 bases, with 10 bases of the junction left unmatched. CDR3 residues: CASRADRGRRSEQFF. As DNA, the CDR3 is TGTGCCAGCAGGGCGGACAGGGGGCGCAGAAGTGAGCAGTTCTTC.

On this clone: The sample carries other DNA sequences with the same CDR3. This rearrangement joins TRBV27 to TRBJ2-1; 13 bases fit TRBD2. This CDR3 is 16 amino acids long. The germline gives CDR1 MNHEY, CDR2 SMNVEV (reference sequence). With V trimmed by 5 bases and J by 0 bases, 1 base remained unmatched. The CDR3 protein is CASSRLAGGSYNEQFF. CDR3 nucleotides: TGTGCCAGCAGTAGACTAGCGGGGGGCTCCTACAATGAGCAGTTCTTC.

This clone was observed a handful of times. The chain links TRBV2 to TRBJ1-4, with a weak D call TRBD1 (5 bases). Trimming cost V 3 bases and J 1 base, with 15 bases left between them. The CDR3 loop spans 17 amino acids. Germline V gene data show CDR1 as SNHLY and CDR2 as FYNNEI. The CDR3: CASSEVPTDRTNEKLFF. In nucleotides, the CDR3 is TGTGCCAGCAGTGAGGTCCCCACAGACAGAACTAATGAAAAACTGTTTTTT.

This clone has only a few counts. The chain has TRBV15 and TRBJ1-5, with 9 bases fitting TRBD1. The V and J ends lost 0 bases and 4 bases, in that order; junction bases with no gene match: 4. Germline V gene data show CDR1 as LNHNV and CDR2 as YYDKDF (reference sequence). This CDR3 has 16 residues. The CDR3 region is CATSREQGAFNQPQHF. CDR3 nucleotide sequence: TGTGCCACCAGCAGAGAACAGGGGGCCTTTAATCAGCCCCAGCATTTT.

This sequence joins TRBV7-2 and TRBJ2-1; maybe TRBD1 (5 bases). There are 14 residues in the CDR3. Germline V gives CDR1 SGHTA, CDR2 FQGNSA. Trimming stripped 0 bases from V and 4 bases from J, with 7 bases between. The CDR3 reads CASSLAGVYNEQFF. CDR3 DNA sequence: TGTGCCAGCAGCTTAGCAGGGGTTTACAATGAGCAGTTCTTC.

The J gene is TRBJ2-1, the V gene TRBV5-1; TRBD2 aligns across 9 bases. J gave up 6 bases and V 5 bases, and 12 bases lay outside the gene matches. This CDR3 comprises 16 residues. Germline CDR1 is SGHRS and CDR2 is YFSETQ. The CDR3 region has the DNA TGCGCCAGCAGAGACGCTAGCGGGATCGAGTTCAATGAGCAGTTCTTC. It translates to CASRDASGIEFNEQFF.

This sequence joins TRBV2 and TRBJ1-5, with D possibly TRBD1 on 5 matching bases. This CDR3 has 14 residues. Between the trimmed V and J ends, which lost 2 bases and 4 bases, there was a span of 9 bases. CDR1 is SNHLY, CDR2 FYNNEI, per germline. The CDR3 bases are TGTGCCAGCAGTGAAAACGGGGGAAATCAGCCCCAGCATTTT. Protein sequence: CASSENGGNQPQHF.

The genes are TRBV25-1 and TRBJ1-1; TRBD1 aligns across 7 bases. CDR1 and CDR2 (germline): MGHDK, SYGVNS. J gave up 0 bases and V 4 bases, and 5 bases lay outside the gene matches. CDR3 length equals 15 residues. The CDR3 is CASSGGTALNTEAFF. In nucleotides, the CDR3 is TGTGCCAGCAGTGGGGGGACAGCTCTGAACACTGAAGCTTTCTTT. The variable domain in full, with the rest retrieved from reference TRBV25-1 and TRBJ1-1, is EADIYQTPRYLVIGTGKKITLECSQTMGHDKMYWYQQDPGMELHLIHYSYGVNSTEKGDLSSESTVSRIRTEHFPLTLESARPSHTSQYLCASSGGTALNTEAFFGQGTRLTVV.